This T cell receptor (beta chain) was documented in a study of a mutant IDH1 vaccine in newly diagnosed glioma. Study overall: Commencement of vaccination occurred 4-6 weeks following radiotherapy alone, or concurrently with temozolomide cycles. Held at week 35, visit V12 was the safety follow-up, and visit V13 followed at week 47.

Profiled with immunoSEQ multiplex PCR; TCRdb holds only in-frame clones, not every one. The repertoire includes about 52,000 clones, approximately 80% of them detected once, and around 4.6% sits in the top ten. Germline loops: CDR1 SGHNT, CDR2 YYREEE (reference sequence). The CDR3 contains 14 residues. Of note for this clone: The antigen remains unidentified. Sequence at one end of the junction differs from germline and may be a read error.

Documented time point: week 47, end of study. In every dose of vaccine, 300 ug of mutant IDH1 20-mer peptide was given alongside topical imiquimod. This specimen was PBMCs, taken from a glioma patient whose treatment included an IDH1 peptide vaccine. The TCR sequence derives from a woman in her thirties or forties with glioma. Some clones in this sample may be carry-over from other donors' samples. The chain recombines TRBV5-4 with TRBJ1-2; 10 bases agree with TRBD1. The CDR3 loop reads CATSLGTGDYGYTF. The CDR3 nucleotides are TGTGCCACCAGCTTGGGGACAGGGGACTATGGCTACACCTTC.